This T cell receptor (beta chain) was obtained from a study of blood T cell repertoires in COVID-19. Turning to the study itself: PBMCs, B-cell-depleted T cells, or T cells were the source of the cDNA or gDNA that made up the material.

How the authors handled the data: For nucleated cells, counts were estimated from reference gene primer amplification. The method was immunoSEQ multiplex PCR; TCRdb's version includes in-frame clones alone and lacks a portion of them. V, J and clone size were drawn from that table, and D and trimming were deduced from the DNA. The sample shows some 370,000 clones, roughly four fifths of them seen only once. Recruits, aged roughly 18 to 95 years, lived in 24 US areas. Germline lookup yields CDR1 MNHEY and CDR2 SVGEGT. This CDR3 spans 19 amino acids. Trimming removed 0 bases from V and 3 bases from J; junction bases left unmatched: 13.

The TCR comes from a woman in her forties or fifties who had recovered from COVID-19. The V and J genes are TRBV6-2 or TRBV6-3 and TRBJ2-7, with 11 bases lining up with TRBD2. Sequencing used PBMCs or T cells enriched from blood (not recorded which). CDR3 amino acids: CASSYSGHKPGLADYEQYF. In DNA, the CDR3 is TGTGCCAGCAGTTACTCGGGACACAAACCGGGACTAGCGGACTACGAGCAGTACTTC.